This T cell receptor beta chain comes out of a study of blood T cell repertoires in COVID-19. Study overall: There were acute and convalescent COVID-19 samples, and they came from the United States, Italy and Spain. T cells, B-cell-depleted T cells, or PBMCs provided the cDNA or gDNA that served as material.

This CDR3 spans 15 amino acids. CDR1 KGHSH and CDR2 LQKENI come from the germline V gene. The V segment lost 6 bases and the J segment 2 bases; nucleotides outside the gene matches: 6. Source study methods: Nucleated cell counts were estimated from reference gene primer amplification. The protocol was immunoSEQ multiplex PCR, while the TCRdb copy is restricted to in-frame clones and leaves out a portion. That table furnishes V, J and clone size, whereas the DNA furnished D and trimming. The sample yields about 190,000 clones, 89% seen once. This receptor was obtained from a man in his forties with acute or convalescent COVID-19. Sample: peripheral blood. The J gene is TRBJ1-4, the V gene TRBV18, with 7 positions matching TRBD1. CDR3 coding DNA: TGTGCCAGCTCCGTCGACAGGGATACTAATGAAAAACTGTTTTTT. Encoded protein: CASSVDRDTNEKLFF.